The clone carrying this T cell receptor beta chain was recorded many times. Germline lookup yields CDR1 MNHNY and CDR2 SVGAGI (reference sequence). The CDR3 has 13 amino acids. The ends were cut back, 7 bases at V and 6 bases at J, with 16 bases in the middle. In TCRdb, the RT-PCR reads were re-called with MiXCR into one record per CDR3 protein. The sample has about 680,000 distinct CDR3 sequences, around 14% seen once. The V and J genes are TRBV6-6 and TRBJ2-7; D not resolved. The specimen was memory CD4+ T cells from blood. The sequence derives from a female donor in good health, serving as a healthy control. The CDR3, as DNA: TGTGCCAGCACTAGGGAAGATACCTTCGAGCAGTACTTC. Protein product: CASTREDTFEQYF.